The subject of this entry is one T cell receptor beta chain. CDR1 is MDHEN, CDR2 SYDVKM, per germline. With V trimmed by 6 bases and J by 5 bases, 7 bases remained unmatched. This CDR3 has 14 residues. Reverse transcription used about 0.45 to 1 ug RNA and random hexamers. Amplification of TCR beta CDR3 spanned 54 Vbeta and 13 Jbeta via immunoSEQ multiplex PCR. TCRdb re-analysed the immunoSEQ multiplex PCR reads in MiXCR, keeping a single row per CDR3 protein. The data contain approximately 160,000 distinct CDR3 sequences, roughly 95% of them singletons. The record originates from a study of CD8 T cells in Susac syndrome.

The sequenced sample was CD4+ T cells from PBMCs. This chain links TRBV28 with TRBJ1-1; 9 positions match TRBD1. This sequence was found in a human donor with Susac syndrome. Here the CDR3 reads CASSRDRVRTEAFF. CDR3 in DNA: TGTGCCAGCAGCCGGGACAGGGTTAGAACTGAAGCTTTCTTT.